The 5 T cell receptor beta chains below all came from one sample that was sequenced in a study of shared clonotypes between healthy human individuals. Libraries were prepared by immunoSEQ multiplex PCR; TCRdb keeps only in-frame clonotypes and omits some of them. The sample holds over 700,000 clones; approximately 77% are singletons and the top ten take over 1.5%. Sample: memory CD4+ T cells sorted from blood. Noted subset: CD45RA-negative fraction. These receptors all come from a woman aged 25-40 years in good health.

The genes are TRBV6-5 and TRBJ2-3, with 7 bases aligning to TRBD1. Looked up from germline, CDR1 is MNHEY and CDR2 is SVGAGI. This CDR3 is 14 amino acids long. Losses at the gene ends were 5 bases for V and 4 bases for J; bases not matched to a gene: 6. The CDR3 loop reads CASSQQGTSDTQYF. The CDR3 DNA reads as TGTGCCAGCAGTCAACAGGGGACGTCAGATACGCAGTATTTT.

The chain employs TRBV5-4 and TRBJ2-5; 14 nucleotides agree with TRBD2. Trimming cost V 3 bases and J 5 bases; bases outside gene matches: 12. The CDR3 consists of 18 residues. CDR1 is SGHNT, CDR2 YYREEE, per germline (reference sequence). The CDR3 DNA sequence: TGTGCCAGCAGCTCCCTAGGACTAGCGGGAGGTCATGGGGAGACCCAGTACTTC. Protein: CASSSLGLAGGHGETQYF.

The rearrangement joins TRBV18 to TRBJ2-7; TRBD1 matches 9 bases. The CDR3 contains 13 residues. From germline, CDR1 is KGHSH and CDR2 LQKENI. Trimming at V came to 5 bases and at J to 4 bases, leaving 3 bases not matched to a gene. The CDR3 nucleotides read TGTGCCAGCTCAACGGGACAGGGTTACGAGCAGTACTTC. Translated, it gives CASSTGQGYEQYF.

This clone appeared many times. This rearrangement joins TRBV21-1 to TRBJ2-7. TRBV21-1 is a pseudogene segment. The CDR3 consists of 12 residues. Here the CDR3 reads CASSKVGQAGYF. CDR3 sequence (DNA): TGTGCCAGCAGCAAAGTCGGGCAGGCAGGGTACTTC.

V usage is TRBV7-2 and J usage is TRBJ2-5, with D uncertain. Germline loops: CDR1 SGHTA, CDR2 FQGNSA. V lost 4 bases, J lost 5 bases, and 11 bases lay in between. The CDR3 runs 13 residues. CDR3 bases: TGTGCCAGCAGCTATAGCAGTGCGGAGACCCAGTACTTC. This codes for CASSYSSAETQYF. The whole variable domain, remainder taken from reference TRBV7-2 and TRBJ2-5, is GAGVSQSPSNKVTEKGKDVELRCDPISGHTALYWYRQSLGQGLEFLIYFQGNSAPDKSGLPSDRFSAERTGGSVSTLTIQRTQQEDSAVYLCASSYSSAETQYFGPGTRLLVL.